This T cell receptor (beta chain) was sequenced in a study of CD8 T cells in Susac syndrome. Germline V lookup: CDR1 SGDLS, CDR2 YYNGEE. The length of the CDR3 is 15 residues. V was clipped by 3 bases and J by 0 bases, with 13 bases between them. An input of about 0.5 to 1 ug of RNA was subjected to reverse transcription using random hexamers. Coverage of TCR beta CDR3 amplification by immunoSEQ multiplex PCR extended to 54 Vbeta and 13 Jbeta. Each CDR3 protein gets one entry after TCRdb re-called the immunoSEQ multiplex PCR reads with MiXCR. The sample lists some 300,000 distinct CDR3 sequences, about 85% occurring once.

Sequencing input: CD8+ T cells from PBMCs. This chain connects TRBV9 to TRBJ2-7; D is unclear. This clonotype originated in a human donor with multiple sclerosis. The CDR3 spells CASSAQAGLSYEQYF. For the CDR3, the DNA is TGTGCCAGCAGCGCCCAGGCCGGGCTCTCCTACGAGCAGTACTTC.